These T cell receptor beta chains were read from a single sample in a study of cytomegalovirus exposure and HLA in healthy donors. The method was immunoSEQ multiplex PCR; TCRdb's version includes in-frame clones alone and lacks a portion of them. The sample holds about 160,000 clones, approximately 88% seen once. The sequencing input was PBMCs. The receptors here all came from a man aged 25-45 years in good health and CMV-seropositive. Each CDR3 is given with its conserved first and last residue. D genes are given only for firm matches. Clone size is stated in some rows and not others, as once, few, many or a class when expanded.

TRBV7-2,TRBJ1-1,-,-,CASSLSEDTEAFF,TGTGCCAGCAGCTTATCCGAGGACACTGAAGCTTTCTTT
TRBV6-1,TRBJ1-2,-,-,CASFFNYGYTF,TGTGCCAGTTTCTTTAACTATGGCTACACCTTC
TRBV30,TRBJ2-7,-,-,CAWSPSRGNRQYF,TGTGCCTGGAGCCCCAGCCGGGGGAATAGGCAGTACTTC
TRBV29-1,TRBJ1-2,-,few,CSVGGSEDGYTF,TGCAGCGTTGGTGGGAGTGAGGATGGCTACACCTTC
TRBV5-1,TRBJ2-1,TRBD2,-,CASSLSSGAGEQFF,TGCGCCAGCAGCTTGTCTAGCGGGGCAGGTGAGCAGTTCTTC
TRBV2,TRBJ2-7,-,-,CASTGGISDEQYF,TGTGCCAGCACCGGGGGTATTTCTGACGAGCAGTACTTC
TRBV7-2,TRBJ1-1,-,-,CASTPGQQNTEAFF,TGTGCCAGCACCCCGGGACAACAGAACACTGAAGCTTTCTTT
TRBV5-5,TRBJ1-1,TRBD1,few,CASSIQGQGTSAEAFF,TGTGCCAGCAGCATACAGGGGCAGGGTACGAGCGCTGAAGCTTTCTTT
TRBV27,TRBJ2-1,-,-,CASSFSGTFHEQFF,TGTGCCAGCAGTTTTTCCGGGACTTTCCATGAGCAGTTCTTC
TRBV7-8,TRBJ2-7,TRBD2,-,CASSLERESIYEQYF,TGTGCCAGCAGCTTAGAGCGGGAGAGCATCTACGAGCAGTACTTC
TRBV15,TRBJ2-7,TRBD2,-,CATSIGRGSYEQYF,TGTGCCACCAGCATTGGGAGGGGCTCCTACGAGCAGTACTTC
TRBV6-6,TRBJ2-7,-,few,CASSYSSRSHSYEQYF,TGTGCCAGCAGTTACTCGAGCCGGAGCCACTCCTACGAGCAGTACTTC
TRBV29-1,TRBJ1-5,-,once,CSVAGAGGNQPQHF,TGCAGCGTCGCGGGAGCGGGGGGCAATCAGCCCCAGCATTTT
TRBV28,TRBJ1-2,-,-,CASSLNRANYGYTF,TGTGCCAGCAGTTTAAACAGGGCTAACTATGGCTACACCTTC
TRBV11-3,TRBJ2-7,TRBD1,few,CASSLRGGRSYEQYF,TGTGCCAGCAGCTTAAGAGGGGGCCGATCCTACGAGCAGTACTTC
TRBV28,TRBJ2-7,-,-,CASSLDQGGEQYF,TGTGCCAGCAGTCTAGATCAGGGTGGCGAGCAGTACTTC
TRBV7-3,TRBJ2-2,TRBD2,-,CASSLGLAGGTGELFF,TGTGCCAGCAGCCTCGGACTAGCGGGGGGCACCGGGGAGCTGTTTTTT